The 26 T cell receptor beta chains in this list originate from one sample, sequenced in a study of blood T cell repertoires in COVID-19. Clones were read by immunoSEQ multiplex PCR, and TCRdb kept only the in-frame ones, dropping some. The table shows about 300,000 clones, with roughly 85% occurring only once. The sample consisted of peripheral blood. These receptors were taken from a woman in her forties or fifties who had recovered from COVID-19.

The table lists this clone with a count of one. The genes are TRBV19 and TRBJ2-1; 11 bases are shared with TRBD2. The germline V gene encodes CDR1 LNHDA and CDR2 SQIVND (reference sequence). The junction had 15 bases not matched to a gene; V was cut back by 6 bases and J by 2 bases. The CDR3 is made up of 19 amino acids. The CDR3 here is CASSDGGLAGGWAYNEQFF. The CDR3 coding sequence is TGTGCCAGTAGCGACGGGGGGCTAGCGGGAGGATGGGCCTACAATGAGCAGTTCTTC.

This chain connects TRBV19 to TRBJ1-6; possibly TRBD1 for D (6 bases). This CDR3 has 15 amino acids. The V end lost 5 bases, the J end lost 7 bases, and 15 bases lay between the germline ends. Germline CDR1 and CDR2: LNHDA and SQIVND (reference sequence). CDR3 region: CASSGVGQTNSPLHF. CDR3 DNA: TGTGCCAGTAGTGGGGTCGGACAGACAAATTCACCCCTCCACTTT.

The gene calls are TRBV7-8 and TRBJ1-2; D ambiguous. CDR3 length: 14 amino acids. V dropped 3 bases and J dropped 7 bases, with 15 bases sitting between them. Per the germline V gene, CDR1 is SGHVS and CDR2 is FQNEAQ. CDR3 sequence reads: CASSFGLRGGGYTF. The CDR3 region has the DNA TGTGCCAGCAGCTTTGGTCTTCGGGGAGGTGGCTACACCTTC.

The rearrangement uses TRBV28 and TRBJ1-4, with D possibly TRBD1 on 5 matching bases. CDR3 length equals 14 residues. Germline V gives CDR1 MDHEN, CDR2 SYDVKM. Between the trimmed V and J ends, which lost 8 bases and 2 bases, there was a span of 12 bases. The chain's CDR3 is CASADGGTNEKLFF. CDR3 sequence (DNA): TGTGCCAGCGCTGACGGGGGGACTAATGAAAAACTGTTTTTT.

This clone was detected many times. V usage is TRBV19 and J usage is TRBJ2-1; D ambiguous. CDR1 is LNHDA, CDR2 SQIVND, per germline (reference sequence). The CDR3 is 13 residues long. Trimming left V 1 base short and J 5 bases short, with 6 bases between. CDR3 sequence: CASSIGGNNEQFF. CDR3 nucleotides: TGTGCCAGTAGTATAGGCGGTAACAATGAGCAGTTCTTC.

This clone was observed a few times. This rearrangement joins TRBV11-2 to TRBJ2-3, with TRBD2 matching over 9 bases. CDR1 and CDR2 from the germline V gene are SGHAT and FQNNGV. J was trimmed by 2 bases and V by 4 bases; bases with no gene match: 7. The CDR3 consists of 16 residues. CDR3 amino acids: CASSSWTSATTDTQYF. The CDR3 DNA reads as TGTGCCAGCAGCTCCTGGACTAGCGCCACCACAGATACGCAGTATTTT.

The chain couples TRBV19 to TRBJ2-1; 8 bases fit TRBD2. In germline, CDR1 is LNHDA, CDR2 SQIVND (reference sequence). Trimming removed 11 bases from V and 1 base from J; junction bases left unmatched: 13. This CDR3 contains 16 residues. CDR3 sequence reads: CACEPASGSSYNEQFF. DNA of the CDR3: TGTGCCTGCGAGCCGGCTAGCGGGTCTTCCTACAATGAGCAGTTCTTC.

This clone was seen a few times. The chain joins TRBV28 to TRBJ2-7; 9 nucleotides line up with TRBD2. This CDR3 is 12 amino acids long. Germline V gene data show CDR1 as MDHEN and CDR2 as SYDVKM. Trimming removed 6 bases from V and 12 bases from J; junction bases left unmatched: 9. For the CDR3, the DNA is TGTGCCAGCAGCCGCCCGGGACTAGCCGGGTACTTC. It specifies CASSRPGLAGYF. The entire variable domain, with the rest obtained from reference TRBV28 and TRBJ2-7, is as follows: DVKVTQSSRYLVKRTGEKVFLECVQDMDHENMFWYRQDPGLGLRLIYFSYDVKMKEKGDIPEGYSVSREKKERFSLILESASTNQTSMYLCASSRPGLAGYFGPGTRLTVT.

This rearrangement joins TRBV18 to TRBJ1-5, with 8 nucleotides matching TRBD1. The V gene's germline CDR1 is KGHSH and CDR2 LQKENI. The CDR3 is 15 residues long. V lost 6 bases to trimming and J lost 4 bases; unmatched junction nucleotides: 8. The DNA of the CDR3 is TGTGCCAGCTCCCCCGGGACAGGCCTTAATCAGCCCCAGCATTTT. Translated, it gives CASSPGTGLNQPQHF.

J is TRBJ2-1 and V is TRBV10-3, with TRBD1 identical over 11 bases. The CDR3 extends over 14 amino acids. Trimming cost V 9 bases and J 4 bases; bases outside gene matches: 5. Germline V lookup: CDR1 ENHRY, CDR2 SYGVKD. In nucleotides, the CDR3 is TGTGCCATGGGCGGACAGGGGGCTTACAATGAGCAGTTCTTC. Its protein product is CAMGGQGAYNEQFF.

The CDR3 protein is CATSDGLTGMTTDTQYF. The DNA for the CDR3 is TGTGCCACCAGTGATGGATTAACAGGGATGACGACAGATACGCAGTATTTT. This chain uses TRBV24-1 with TRBJ2-3; D may be TRBD1 (6 bases). The CDR3 totals 17 residues. The V gene lost 3 bases and the J gene lost 3 bases, with 18 bases spanning the gap. Per the germline V gene, CDR1 is KGHDR and CDR2 is SFDVKD.

The chain is built from TRBV7-9 and TRBJ2-1, with 11 bases aligning to TRBD2. With V trimmed by 5 bases and J by 7 bases, 7 bases remained unmatched. CDR3 length equals 15 residues. The germline gives CDR1 SEHNR, CDR2 FQNEAQ (reference sequence). The CDR3 region is CASSTTSGTLNEQFF. DNA of the CDR3: TGTGCCAGCAGCACGACTAGCGGGACCTTAAATGAGCAGTTCTTC. Together with reference TRBV7-9 and TRBJ2-1, the CDR3 gives the full variable domain: DTGVSQNPRHKITKRGQNVTFRCDPISEHNRLYWYRQTLGQGPEFLTYFQNEAQLEKSRLLSDRFSAERPKGSFSTLEIQRTEQGDSAMYLCASSTTSGTLNEQFFGPGTRLTVL.

The V gene is TRBV27, the J gene TRBJ2-3, with 7 positions matching TRBD2. Germline CDR1 is MNHEY and CDR2 is SMNVEV (reference sequence). V lost 0 bases to trimming and J lost 4 bases; unmatched junction nucleotides: 4. The CDR3 runs 15 residues. The CDR3 DNA sequence: TGTGCCAGCAGTTTATCGTGGGGGAGGGCAGATACGCAGTATTTT. Residues: CASSLSWGRADTQYF.

CDR3 in DNA: TGTGCCAGCAGCCAAGTTAGGAACGGAGACTACGAGCAGTACTTC. It encodes CASSQVRNGDYEQYF. The chain is built from TRBV4-2 and TRBJ2-7; D uncertain. CDR1 LGHNA and CDR2 YNFKEQ come from the germline V gene. The CDR3 sequence is 15 residues long. V shed 1 base and J shed 3 bases, with 13 bases lying between them.

J is TRBJ2-7 and V is TRBV6-5, with D perhaps matching TRBD2 (6 bases). From germline, CDR1 is MNHEY and CDR2 SVGAGI. The CDR3 loop spans 14 amino acids. Trimming shortened V by 2 bases and J by 0 bases, and 8 bases separated the two germline ends. The CDR3 coding sequence is TGTGCCAGCAGTTACGGGGGAGGCTCCTACGAGCAGTACTTC. This translates into CASSYGGGSYEQYF.

This rearrangement joins TRBV5-1 to TRBJ1-4, with 9 nucleotides matching TRBD1. V dropped 4 bases and J dropped 7; count of bases not matched to a gene: 8. Germline V CDR1 and CDR2: SGHRS, YFSETQ. CDR3 length equals 15 residues. The CDR3 protein is CASSPTWTGVEKLFF. The CDR3 nucleotides are TGCGCCAGCAGCCCGACTTGGACAGGGGTTGAAAAACTGTTTTTT.

The gene calls are TRBV5-1 and TRBJ2-1, with 10 bases aligning to TRBD2. The CDR3 loop spans 16 amino acids. Trimming cost V 0 bases and J 8 bases; bases outside gene matches: 8. CDR1 is SGHRS, CDR2 YFSETQ, per germline. CDR3: CASSLAGIAGGHEQFF. CDR3 in DNA: TGCGCCAGCAGCTTGGCCGGGATAGCGGGAGGCCATGAGCAGTTCTTC. Complete variable domain (other parts from reference TRBV5-1 and TRBJ2-1): KAGVTQTPRYLIKTRGQQVTLSCSPISGHRSVSWYQQTPGQGLQFLFEYFSETQRNKGNFPGRFSGRQFSNSRSEMNVSTLELGDSALYLCASSLAGIAGGHEQFFGPGTRLTVL.

J is TRBJ2-3 and V is TRBV5-6; the D is unclear. V lost 0 bases and J 3 bases, leaving 5 bases between the germline ends. CDR3 length: 13 residues. Germline assignment: CDR1 SGHDT and CDR2 YYEEEE. The CDR3 region has the DNA TGTGCCAGCAGCTTGGACCTAACAGATACGCAGTATTTT. Encoded protein: CASSLDLTDTQYF. Full variable domain (remainder filled in from reference TRBV5-6 and TRBJ2-3): DAGVTQSPTHLIKTRGQQVTLRCSPKSGHDTVSWYQQALGQGPQFIFQYYEEEERQRGNFPDRFSGHQFPNYSSELNVNALLLGDSALYLCASSLDLTDTQYFGPGTRLTVL.

CDR3 protein: CSASGGGSGTQYF. CDR3 in DNA: TGCAGTGCTAGTGGGGGGGGTTCAGGTACGCAGTATTTT. V usage is TRBV20-1 and J usage is TRBJ2-3; TRBD2 matches 7 bases. CDR3 length equals 13 residues. The V and J ends lost 3 bases and 8 bases, in that order; junction bases with no gene match: 8. The germline V gene has CDR1 DFQATT and CDR2 SNEGSKA (reference sequence).

This clone was recorded only once. This chain links TRBV2 with TRBJ1-5; 8 bases map to TRBD1. In germline, CDR1 is SNHLY, CDR2 FYNNEI. The CDR3 covers 14 residues. The junction had 2 bases not matched to a gene; V was cut back by 1 base and J by 6 bases. CDR3 DNA sequence: TGTGCCAGCAGTGAAGAGACAGGGGTTCAGCCCCAGCATTTT. Translated: CASSEETGVQPQHF.

The rearrangement joins TRBV10-2 to TRBJ2-7; D perhaps matches TRBD2 (6 bases). Germline V gives CDR1 WSHSY, CDR2 SAAADI. V lost 6 bases, J lost 2 bases, and 17 bases lay in between. The CDR3 contains 15 residues. CDR3 sequence: CASRAEAGGTYEQYF. The CDR3 DNA sequence: TGCGCCAGCAGGGCGGAAGCCGGGGGTACCTACGAGCAGTACTTC.

The J gene is TRBJ2-1, the V gene TRBV19; D gene ambiguous. V was trimmed by 7 bases and J by 1 base, leaving 11 bases between them. The CDR3 sequence is 14 residues long. CDR1 and CDR2 from the germline V gene are LNHDA and SQIVND (reference sequence). CDR3 sequence (DNA): TGTGCCAGTATTGGCAGGTTTTCCTACAATGAGCAGTTCTTC. This encodes CASIGRFSYNEQFF.

This sequence joins TRBV24-1 and TRBJ2-1; TRBD2 agrees at 9 bases. V shed 4 bases, J shed 10 bases, and the junction held 1 base outside the gene matches. The V gene's germline CDR1 is KGHDR and CDR2 SFDVKD. The CDR3 is 12 amino acids. The CDR3 DNA sequence: TGTGCCACCAGTGAGCTAGCGGGAGAGCAGTTCTTC. Protein sequence: CATSELAGEQFF.

The V and J genes are TRBV2 and TRBJ1-5, with TRBD1 identical over 10 bases. This CDR3 is built from 14 residues. CDR1 and CDR2 (germline): SNHLY, FYNNEI. The V and J ends lost 3 bases and 9 bases, in that order; junction bases with no gene match: 5. The CDR3 DNA sequence: TGTGCCAGCAGTGATATGGGACAGGGGTCGCCCCAGCATTTT. Its translation is CASSDMGQGSPQHF.

This chain uses TRBV7-2 with TRBJ2-7; 10 nucleotides align to TRBD1. Trimming cost V 1 base and J 3 bases; bases outside gene matches: 3. The CDR3 is 15 residues long. The V gene's germline CDR1 is SGHTA and CDR2 FQGNSA. The CDR3 is CASSLGTGGYYEQYF. CDR3 nucleotides: TGTGCCAGCAGCTTAGGGACAGGGGGATACTACGAGCAGTACTTC.

This chain uses TRBV7-2 with TRBJ2-7; D perhaps matches TRBD1 (5 bases). CDR1 is SGHTA and CDR2 is FQGNSA in the germline V gene. The CDR3 loop spans 14 amino acids. V lost 1 base and J 4 bases, leaving 11 bases between the germline ends. This CDR3 is CASSLVGAVYEQYF. CDR3 bases: TGTGCCAGCAGCTTAGTTGGGGCGGTGTACGAGCAGTACTTC.